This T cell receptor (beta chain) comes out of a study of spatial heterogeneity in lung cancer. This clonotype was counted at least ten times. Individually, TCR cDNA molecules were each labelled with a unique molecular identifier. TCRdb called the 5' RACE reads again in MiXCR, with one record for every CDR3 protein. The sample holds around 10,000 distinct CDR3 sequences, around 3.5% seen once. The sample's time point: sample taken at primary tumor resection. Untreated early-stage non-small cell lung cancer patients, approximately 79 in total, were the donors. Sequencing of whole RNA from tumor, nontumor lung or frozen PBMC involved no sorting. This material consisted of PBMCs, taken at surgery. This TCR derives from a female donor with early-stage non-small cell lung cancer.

CDR3 in amino acids: CASTPIQGGEQFF. The CDR3 DNA is TGTGCCAGCACCCCGATTCAGGGGGGCGAGCAGTTCTTC. The V gene is TRBV7-9, the J gene TRBJ2-1; TRBD1 might be the D (7 bases). This CDR3 contains 13 residues. Trimming took off 7 bases at V and 10 bases at J, with 17 bases between the two ends. CDR1 is SEHNR, CDR2 FQNEAQ, per germline (reference sequence).